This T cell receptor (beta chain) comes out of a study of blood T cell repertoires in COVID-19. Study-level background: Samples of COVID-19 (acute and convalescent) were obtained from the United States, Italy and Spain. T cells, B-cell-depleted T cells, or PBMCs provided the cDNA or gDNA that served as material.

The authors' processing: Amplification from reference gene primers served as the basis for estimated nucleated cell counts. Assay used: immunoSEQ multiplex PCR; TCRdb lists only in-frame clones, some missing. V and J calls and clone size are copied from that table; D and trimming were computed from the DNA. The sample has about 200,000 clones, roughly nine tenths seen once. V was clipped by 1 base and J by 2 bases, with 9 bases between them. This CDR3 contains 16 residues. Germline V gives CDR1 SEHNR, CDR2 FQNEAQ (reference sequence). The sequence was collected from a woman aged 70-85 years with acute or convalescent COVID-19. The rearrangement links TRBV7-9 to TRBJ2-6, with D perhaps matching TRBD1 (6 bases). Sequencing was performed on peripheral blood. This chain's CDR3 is CASSLVAGAGANVLTF. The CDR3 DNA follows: TGTGCCAGCAGCTTAGTGGCAGGGGCTGGGGCCAACGTCCTGACTTTC.